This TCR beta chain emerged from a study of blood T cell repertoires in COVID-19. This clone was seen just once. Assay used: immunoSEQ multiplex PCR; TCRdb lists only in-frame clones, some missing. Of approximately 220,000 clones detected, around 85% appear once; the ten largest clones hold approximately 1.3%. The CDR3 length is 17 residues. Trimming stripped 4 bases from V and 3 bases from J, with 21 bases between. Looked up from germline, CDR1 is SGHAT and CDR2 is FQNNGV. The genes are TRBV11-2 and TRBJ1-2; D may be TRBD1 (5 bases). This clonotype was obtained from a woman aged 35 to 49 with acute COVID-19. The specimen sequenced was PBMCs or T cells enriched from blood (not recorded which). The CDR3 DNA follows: TGTGCCAGCAGCTCCACCTTTTTGGGGCTCCAAGACTATGGCTACACCTTC. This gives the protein CASSSTFLGLQDYGYTF. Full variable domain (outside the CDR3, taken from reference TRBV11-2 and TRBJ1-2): EAGVAQSPRYKIIEKRQSVAFWCNPISGHATLYWYQQILGQGPKLLIQFQNNGVVDDSQLPKDRFSAERLKGVDSTLKIQPAKLEDSAVYLCASSSTFLGLQDYGYTFGSGTRLTVV.